These 18 T cell receptor beta chains share one sample of origin, sequenced in a study of tumor-infiltrating lymphocytes in oesophageal squamous cell carcinoma. TCRdb ran MiXCR on the PCR reads and lists one entry per CDR3 protein. Seen here are approximately 13,000 distinct CDR3 sequences, around 56% observed once, and the top ten hold approximately 29%. The sequencing input was esophageal tumor tissue. These receptors originate from a female donor with esophageal squamous cell carcinoma.

Here the CDR3 DNA reads TGTGCCAGCAGCTCCCGAGGGCTAGCGGGGGCCCACCTAGAATCCTACAATGAGCAGTTCTTC. Residues: CASSSRGLAGAHLESYNEQFF. This chain uses TRBV7-6 with TRBJ2-1; 10 bases are shared with TRBD2. The germline CDR1 and CDR2 sequences are SGHVS and FNYEAQ. This CDR3 contains 21 residues. With V trimmed by 4 bases and J by 1 base, 19 bases remained unmatched.

This clonotype was found a few times. The junction departs from the called germline gene at one end, perhaps through a read error. The chain is built from TRBV7-6 and TRBJ2-5; no clear D gene. This CDR3 contains 13 residues. Germline V lookup: CDR1 SGHVS, CDR2 FNYEAQ. CDR3 DNA: TGTGCTAGCAGCACCCGAACAGAAGAGACCCAGTACTTC. As protein: CASSTRTEETQYF.

This clonotype has only a few counts. The chain combines TRBV7-8 with TRBJ1-2; D is uncertain. Germline V gene lookup returns CDR1 SGHVS and CDR2 FQNEAQ. CDR3 size: 13 residues. V gave up 5 bases and J gave up 2 bases, with 9 bases separating them. This CDR3 reads CASSINRNYGYTF. The CDR3 coding sequence is TGTGCCAGCAGCATCAATCGGAACTATGGCTACACCTTC.

This chain uses TRBV6-6 with TRBJ1-1; D unresolved. CDR3 length: 15 residues. CDR1 and CDR2 from the germline V gene are MNHNY and SVGAGI (reference sequence). Trimming removed 0 bases from V and 3 bases from J, with 11 bases in between. The CDR3 reads CASSYSSGIYTEAFF. Written as DNA, the CDR3 is TGTGCCAGCAGTTACTCCTCGGGTATTTACACTGAAGCTTTCTTT.

CDR3 sequence: CASSPGTKQETQYF. The DNA for the CDR3 is TGTGCCAGCAGCCCCGGGACTAAACAAGAGACCCAGTACTTC. The chain recombines TRBV7-6 with TRBJ2-5; 7 nucleotides align to TRBD2. Trimming cost V 5 bases and J 2 bases; bases outside gene matches: 5. CDR1 and CDR2 (germline): SGHVS, FNYEAQ. The length of the CDR3 is 14 residues.

On this clonotype itself: One junction end does not reproduce the germline sequence, and a read error may be involved. The chain has TRBV7-8 and TRBJ2-5, with 9 nucleotides matching TRBD1. CDR3 size: 16 residues. CDR1 and CDR2 from the germline V gene are SGHVS and FQNEAQ. The DNA of the CDR3 is TGTGCCAGCAGCTTGAGGACAGGGGAGTCCTACAATGAGCAGTGCTTC. It translates to CASSLRTGESYNEQCF.

This clonotype has just a few counts. The CDR3 DNA follows: TGTGCCAGCACTACCGGGACTAGCTATGAGCAGTTCTTC. Protein: CASTTGTSYEQFF. The chain links TRBV12-3 or TRBV12-4 to TRBJ2-7, with 9 bases identical to TRBD2. The end of the DNA fits TRBJ2-1 better, so the J call may be wrong. This CDR3 has 13 residues.

This clonotype was detected only once. The chain combines TRBV7-2 with TRBJ2-1; TRBD2 aligns across 14 bases. With V trimmed by 5 bases and J by 0 bases, 9 bases remained unmatched. Germline V gene data show CDR1 as SGHTA and CDR2 as FQGNSA. The CDR3 sequence is 19 residues long. DNA of the CDR3: TGTGCCAGCAGCCGACTAGCGGGAGGGCCCCTAAGCTCCTACAATGAGCAGTTCTTC. Translating gives CASSRLAGGPLSSYNEQFF.

This clonotype has at least ten counts. This sequence joins TRBV5-1 and TRBJ1-4; 7 nucleotides match TRBD1. CDR1 is SGHRS and CDR2 is YFSETQ in the germline V gene. The CDR3 is 14 amino acids. V trimming: 4 bases; J trimming: 4 bases; junction bases outside the gene matches: 4. The CDR3 here is CASSIRQGNEKLFF. The DNA of the CDR3 is TGCGCCAGCAGCATTCGACAGGGTAATGAAAAACTGTTTTTT.

V gene TRBV7-2 combines with J gene TRBJ1-3; unclear D gene. CDR3 length: 16 amino acids. The germline CDR1 and CDR2 sequences are SGHTA and FQGNSA. V dropped 0 bases and J dropped 0 bases, with 9 bases sitting between them. The CDR3 bases are TGTGCCAGCAGCTTAGCTCAAGCGGCCTCTGGAAACACCATATATTTT. It translates to CASSLAQAASGNTIYF.

This clonotype occurred a few times. The rearrangement joins TRBV7-2 to TRBJ2-1; 10 bases map to TRBD1. The CDR3 has 15 residues. The germline gives CDR1 SGHTA, CDR2 FQGNSA. The V gene end was trimmed by 5 bases and the J gene end by 5 bases; junction bases not matched to a gene: 6. CDR3 bases: TGTGCCAGCAGCCCCCAGGGACAGGGGCACAATGAGCAGTTCTTC. It yields the protein CASSPQGQGHNEQFF. The variable domain in full, completed from reference TRBV7-2 and TRBJ2-1, reads GAGVSQSPSNKVTEKGKDVELRCDPISGHTALYWYRQSLGQGLEFLIYFQGNSAPDKSGLPSDRFSAERTGGSVSTLTIQRTQQEDSAVYLCASSPQGQGHNEQFFGPGTRLTVL.

This clonotype rates as medium-sized. A single base separates this from a much larger clone, so it may be a read error. This chain joins TRBV11-3 and TRBJ2-7; 11 bases line up with TRBD2. V shed 5 bases, J shed 7 bases, and the junction held 10 bases outside the gene matches. CDR3 size: 15 residues. Germline assignment: CDR1 SGHNT and CDR2 YENEEA. The CDR3 loop reads CASSLGTSGYNEQYF. Here the CDR3 DNA reads TGTGCCAGCAGCCTGGGGACTAGCGGTTACAATGAGCAGTACTTC.

The chain couples TRBV6-6 to TRBJ2-5; D uncertain. The tail of the sequence fits TRBJ2-1 better, so the J call may be wrong. The V gene's germline CDR1 is MNHNY and CDR2 SVGAGI (reference sequence). The CDR3 sequence is 13 residues long. CDR3 nucleotides: TGTGCCAGCAGTTACGTCACCCACAATGAGCAGTTCTTC. Translation gives CASSYVTHNEQFF.

CDR3 protein: CASSLARGRLTDTQYF. In DNA, the CDR3 is TGTGCCAGCAGCTTAGCAAGGGGGCGGCTCACAGATACGCAGTATTTT. The rearrangement joins TRBV7-6 to TRBJ2-3; 7 bases line up with TRBD1. The CDR3 has 16 residues. J lost 2 bases, V lost 0 bases, and 5 bases had no gene match. CDR1 is SGHVS, CDR2 FNYEAQ, per germline.

The chain couples TRBV7-8 to TRBJ2-1; 7 nucleotides agree with TRBD1. Germline lookup yields CDR1 SGHVS and CDR2 FQNEAQ. This CDR3 spans 15 amino acids. Trimming at V came to 5 bases and at J to 7 bases, leaving 11 bases not matched to a gene. CDR3 nucleotides: TGTGCCAGCAGCCCGTGGACAGGAAGGGGAAATGAGCAGTTCTTC. Its translation is CASSPWTGRGNEQFF.

The table lists this clonotype with a few counts. This CDR3 is CASSLEPGGEEQYF. Here the CDR3 DNA reads TGTGCCAGCAGCTTAGAACCAGGTGGGGAGGAGCAGTATTTT. The chain is built from TRBV7-2 and TRBJ2-3; weak D call: TRBD2 (6 bases). With 1 base removed from V and 11 bases from J, the gap between germline ends came to 16 bases. This CDR3 region has 14 residues. In germline, CDR1 is SGHTA, CDR2 FQGNSA. Based on the CDR3 plus reference TRBV7-2 and TRBJ2-3, the full variable domain is GAGVSQSPSNKVTEKGKDVELRCDPISGHTALYWYRQSLGQGLEFLIYFQGNSAPDKSGLPSDRFSAERTGGSVSTLTIQRTQQEDSAVYLCASSLEPGGEEQYFGPGTRLTVL.

The chain recombines TRBV7-2 with TRBJ2-5; D is possibly TRBD1 (6 bases). The V gene's germline CDR1 is SGHTA and CDR2 FQGNSA. The CDR3 loop spans 17 amino acids. Deletions cut 4 bases from V and 4 bases from J, with 22 bases between. This CDR3 is CASSSPYRVLSGETQYF. The CDR3 bases are TGTGCCAGCAGCTCGCCTTACAGGGTATTAAGTGGAGAGACCCAGTACTTC.

The V and J genes are TRBV7-2 and TRBJ2-3; TRBD2 might be the D (5 bases). Germline V gives CDR1 SGHTA, CDR2 FQGNSA. This CDR3 is 16 amino acids long. V shed 5 bases and J shed 2 bases, with 17 bases lying between them. The CDR3 sequence: CASSPDSSGYTDTQYF. The CDR3 DNA is TGTGCCAGCAGCCCAGACTCCAGCGGTTACACAGATACGCAGTATTTT.